These 3 T cell receptor beta chains came from one sample sequenced in a study of cytomegalovirus exposure and HLA in healthy donors. A multiplex PCR was run with 60 Vbeta primers and 13 Jbeta primers. Repertoires were generated with immunoSEQ multiplex PCR, while TCRdb's copy carries only in-frame clones and drops some. The table for this sample gives about 160,000 clones. The specimen sequenced was PBMCs. The receptors stem from a man aged 25 to 45 in good health and CMV-seronegative.

The V and J genes are TRBV29-1 and TRBJ1-2; 8 nucleotides line up with TRBD1. Germline-derived CDR1 and CDR2 are SQVTM and ANQGSEA. V dropped 4 bases and J dropped 1; count of bases not matched to a gene: 5. The CDR3 consists of 14 residues. The CDR3 sequence: CSVAATGVNYGYTF. CDR3 bases: TGCAGCGTTGCGGCGACAGGGGTTAACTATGGCTACACCTTC.

V gene TRBV5-1 combines with J gene TRBJ2-7, with 9 bases aligning to TRBD1. V was clipped by 1 base and J by 7 bases; unmatched bases: 6. The germline CDR1 and CDR2 sequences are SGHRS and YFSETQ. This CDR3 region has 14 residues. This CDR3 is CASSLTDRGWEQYF. The CDR3 DNA is TGCGCCAGCAGCTTGACAGACAGGGGGTGGGAGCAGTACTTC.

V usage is TRBV27 and J usage is TRBJ2-2; no clear D. The CDR3 spans 15 residues. Germline loops: CDR1 MNHEY, CDR2 SMNVEV (reference sequence). V lost 2 bases, J lost 0 bases, and 7 bases lay in between. CDR3 DNA sequence: TGTGCCAGCAGTTTACCAGGATCGAACACCGGGGAGCTGTTTTTT. It encodes CASSLPGSNTGELFF.